This T cell receptor (beta chain) was observed in a study of OX40 agonist ivuxolimab in advanced cancers. Some clones are missing from TCRdb's copy, which holds only in-frame ones; the method was immunoSEQ multiplex PCR. Of about 31,000 clones detected, 85% to 95% appear once; the ten largest clones hold 26%. The sample in question was CD4+ or CD8+ T cells sorted from blood, obtained in a trial of the OX40 agonist ivuxolimab. The TCR was taken from an adult with an advanced solid tumor such as melanoma, head and neck, liver or kidney cancer.

The CDR3 reads CASSLGRLYEQYF. Here the CDR3 DNA reads TGTGCCAGCAGTCTGGGGAGGTTATACGAGCAGTACTTC. This chain joins TRBV6-6 and TRBJ2-7, with D possibly being TRBD2 (6 bases). The germline V gene has CDR1 MNHNY and CDR2 SVGAGI (reference sequence). This CDR3 has 13 residues. Trimming removed 5 bases from V and 4 bases from J, with 12 bases in between.